Sequencing of this TCR beta chain was carried out in a study of T cells in women clearing cervical HPV infection. V dropped 5 bases and J dropped 5 bases, with 10 bases sitting between them. The CDR3 is 13 amino acids. In germline, CDR1 is SGHTA, CDR2 FQGTGA. Concerning this clone: Read data end 3 residues before the CDR3 end; the end is taken from the germline J gene.

Repertoires were generated with immunoSEQ multiplex PCR, while TCRdb's copy carries only in-frame clones and drops some. The sample totals about 37,000 clones; its top ten clones hold 1.5% to 2%. The source of this sequence is a woman between 18 and 70 years old with a cervical HPV16 infection that either progressed to CIN3+ or cleared (not recorded which). The sample taken for sequencing was blood buffy coat. This sequence joins TRBV7-3 and TRBJ1-5, with a possible D match to TRBD1 (6 bases). The CDR3 is CASSPDRYQPQHF. The CDR3 bases that were read are TGTGCCAGCAGCCCCGACAGGTATCAGCCC.